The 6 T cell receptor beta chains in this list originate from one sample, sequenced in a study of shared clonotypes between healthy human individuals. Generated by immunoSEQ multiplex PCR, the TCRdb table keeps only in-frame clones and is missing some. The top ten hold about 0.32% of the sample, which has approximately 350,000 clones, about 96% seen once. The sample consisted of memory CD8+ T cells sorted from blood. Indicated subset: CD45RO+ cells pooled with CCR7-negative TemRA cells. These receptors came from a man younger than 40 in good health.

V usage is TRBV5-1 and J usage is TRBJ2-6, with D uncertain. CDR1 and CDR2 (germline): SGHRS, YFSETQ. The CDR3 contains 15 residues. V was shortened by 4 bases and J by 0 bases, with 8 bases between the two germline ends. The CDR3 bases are TGCGCCAGCAGCCGCGTCCTCTCTGGGGCCAACGTCCTGACTTTC. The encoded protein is CASSRVLSGANVLTF.

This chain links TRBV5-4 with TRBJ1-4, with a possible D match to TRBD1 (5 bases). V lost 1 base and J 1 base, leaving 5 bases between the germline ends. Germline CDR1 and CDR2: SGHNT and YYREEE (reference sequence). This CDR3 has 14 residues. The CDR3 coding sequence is TGTGCCAGCAGCTTGCAGGGAACTAATGAAAAACTGTTTTTT. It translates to CASSLQGTNEKLFF.

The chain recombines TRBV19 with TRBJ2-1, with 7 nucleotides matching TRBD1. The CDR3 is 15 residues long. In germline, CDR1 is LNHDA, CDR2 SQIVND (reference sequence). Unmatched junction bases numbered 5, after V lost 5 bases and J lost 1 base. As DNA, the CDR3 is TGTGCCAGTAGTGAGAGACAGGGATCCTACAATGAGCAGTTCTTC. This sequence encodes CASSERQGSYNEQFF.

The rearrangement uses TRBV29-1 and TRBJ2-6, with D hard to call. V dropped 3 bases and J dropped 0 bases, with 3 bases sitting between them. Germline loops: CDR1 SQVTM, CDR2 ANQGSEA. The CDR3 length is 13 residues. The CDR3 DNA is TGCAGCGTTGAGATCTCTGGGGCCAACGTCCTGACTTTC. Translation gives CSVEISGANVLTF.

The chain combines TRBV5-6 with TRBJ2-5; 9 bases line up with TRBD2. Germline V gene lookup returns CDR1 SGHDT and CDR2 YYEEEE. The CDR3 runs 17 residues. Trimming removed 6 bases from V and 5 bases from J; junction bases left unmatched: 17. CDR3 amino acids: CASTEAREGGYSETQYF. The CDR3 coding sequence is TGTGCCAGCACCGAAGCGCGGGAGGGCGGGTATTCGGAGACCCAGTACTTC. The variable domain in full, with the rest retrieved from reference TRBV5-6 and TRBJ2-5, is DAGVTQSPTHLIKTRGQQVTLRCSPKSGHDTVSWYQQALGQGPQFIFQYYEEEERQRGNFPDRFSGHQFPNYSSELNVNALLLGDSALYLCASTEAREGGYSETQYFGPGTRLLVL.

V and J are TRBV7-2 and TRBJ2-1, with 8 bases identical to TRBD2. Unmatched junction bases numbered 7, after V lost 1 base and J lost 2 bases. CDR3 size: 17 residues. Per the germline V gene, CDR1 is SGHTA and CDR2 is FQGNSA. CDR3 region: CASSLDPSGSPYNEQFF. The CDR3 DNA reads TGTGCCAGCAGCTTAGACCCGAGCGGGAGCCCCTACAATGAGCAGTTCTTC. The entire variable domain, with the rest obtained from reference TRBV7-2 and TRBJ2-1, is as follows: GAGVSQSPSNKVTEKGKDVELRCDPISGHTALYWYRQSLGQGLEFLIYFQGNSAPDKSGLPSDRFSAERTGGSVSTLTIQRTQQEDSAVYLCASSLDPSGSPYNEQFFGPGTRLTVL.